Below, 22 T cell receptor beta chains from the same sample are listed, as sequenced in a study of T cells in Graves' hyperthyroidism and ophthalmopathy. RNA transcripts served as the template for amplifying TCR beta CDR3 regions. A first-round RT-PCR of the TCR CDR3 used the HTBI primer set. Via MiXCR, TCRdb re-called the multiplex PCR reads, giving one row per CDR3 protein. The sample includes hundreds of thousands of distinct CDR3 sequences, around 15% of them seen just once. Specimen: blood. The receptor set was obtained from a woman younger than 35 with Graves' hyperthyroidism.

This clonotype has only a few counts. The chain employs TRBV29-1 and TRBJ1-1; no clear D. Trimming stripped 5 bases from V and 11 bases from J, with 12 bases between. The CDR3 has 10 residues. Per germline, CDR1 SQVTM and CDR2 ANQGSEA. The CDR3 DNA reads TGCAGCGTTACGGAAATGGGCGCTTTCTTT. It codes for CSVTEMGAFF.

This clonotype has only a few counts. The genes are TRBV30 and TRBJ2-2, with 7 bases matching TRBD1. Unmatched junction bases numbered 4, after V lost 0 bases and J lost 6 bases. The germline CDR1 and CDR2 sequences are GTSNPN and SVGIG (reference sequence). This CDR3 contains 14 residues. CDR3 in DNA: TGTGCCTGGAGTGTAAACAGGGGACCCGGGGAGCTGTTTTTT. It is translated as CAWSVNRGPGELFF.

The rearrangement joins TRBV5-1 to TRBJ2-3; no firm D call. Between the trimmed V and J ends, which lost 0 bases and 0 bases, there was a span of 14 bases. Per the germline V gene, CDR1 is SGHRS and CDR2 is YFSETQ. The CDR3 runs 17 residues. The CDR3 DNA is TGCGCCAGCAGCTTGGGCCCTTCATGCGAAAGCACAGATACGCAGTATTTT. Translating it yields CASSLGPSCESTDTQYF.

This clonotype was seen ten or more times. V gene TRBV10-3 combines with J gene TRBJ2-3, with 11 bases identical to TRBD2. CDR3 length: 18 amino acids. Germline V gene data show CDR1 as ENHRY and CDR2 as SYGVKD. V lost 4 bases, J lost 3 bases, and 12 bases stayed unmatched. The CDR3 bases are TGTGCCATCAGTGGATCCGCCACTAGCGGGAGTTCTACAGATACGCAGTATTTT. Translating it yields CAISGSATSGSSTDTQYF.

The CDR3 protein is CASSRGRGANEKLFF. For the CDR3, the DNA is TGTGCCAGCAGCCGTGGCAGGGGGGCAAATGAAAAACTGTTTTTT. The chain uses TRBV28 and TRBJ1-4; the match to TRBD1 covers 7 bases. Germline V lookup: CDR1 MDHEN, CDR2 SYDVKM. V trimming: 6 bases; J trimming: 5 bases; junction bases outside the gene matches: 9. CDR3 length equals 15 residues.

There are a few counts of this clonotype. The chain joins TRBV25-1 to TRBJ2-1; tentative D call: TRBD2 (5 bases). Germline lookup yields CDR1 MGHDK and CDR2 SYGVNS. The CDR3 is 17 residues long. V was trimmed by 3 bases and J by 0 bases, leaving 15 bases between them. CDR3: CASSDPGDPSSYNEQFF. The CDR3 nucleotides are TGTGCCAGCAGTGACCCCGGGGATCCGAGCTCCTACAATGAGCAGTTCTTC.

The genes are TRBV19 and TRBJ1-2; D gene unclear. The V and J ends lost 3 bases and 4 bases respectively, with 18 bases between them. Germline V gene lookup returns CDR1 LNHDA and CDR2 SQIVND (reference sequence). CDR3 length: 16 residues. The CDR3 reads CASSIADSMSFYGYTF. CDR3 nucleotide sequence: TGTGCCAGTAGTATCGCAGATTCGATGTCTTTCTATGGCTACACCTTC.

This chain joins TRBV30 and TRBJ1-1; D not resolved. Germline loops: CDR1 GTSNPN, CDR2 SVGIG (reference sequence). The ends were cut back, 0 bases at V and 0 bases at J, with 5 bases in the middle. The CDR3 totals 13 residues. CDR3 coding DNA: TGTGCCTGGAGTGTAAGGGTGAACACTGAAGCTTTCTTT. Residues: CAWSVRVNTEAFF. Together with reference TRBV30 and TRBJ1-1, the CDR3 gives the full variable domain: SQTIHQWPATLVQPVGSPLSLECTVEGTSNPNLYWYRQAAGRGLQLLFYSVGIGQISSEVPQNLSASRPQDRQFILSSKKLLLSDSGFYLCAWSVRVNTEAFFGQGTRLTVV.

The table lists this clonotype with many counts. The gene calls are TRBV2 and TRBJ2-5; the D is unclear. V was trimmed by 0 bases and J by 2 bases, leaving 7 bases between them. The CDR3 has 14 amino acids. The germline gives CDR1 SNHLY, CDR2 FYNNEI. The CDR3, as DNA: TGTGCCAGCAGTGAAGCGGAGAGTCAAGAGACCCAGTACTTC. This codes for CASSEAESQETQYF.

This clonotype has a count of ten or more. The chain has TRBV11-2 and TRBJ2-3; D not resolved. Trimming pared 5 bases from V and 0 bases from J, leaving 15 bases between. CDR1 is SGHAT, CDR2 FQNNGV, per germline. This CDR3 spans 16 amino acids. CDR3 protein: CASSQNPGLSTDTQYF. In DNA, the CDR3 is TGTGCCAGCAGCCAGAACCCAGGCCTAAGCACAGATACGCAGTATTTT.

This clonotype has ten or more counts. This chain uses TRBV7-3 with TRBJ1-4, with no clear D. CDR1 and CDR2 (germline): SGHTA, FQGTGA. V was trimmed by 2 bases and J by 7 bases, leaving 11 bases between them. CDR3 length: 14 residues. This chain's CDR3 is CASSLVGSGEKLFF. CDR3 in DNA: TGTGCCAGCAGCTTAGTAGGGAGTGGTGAAAAACTGTTTTTT.

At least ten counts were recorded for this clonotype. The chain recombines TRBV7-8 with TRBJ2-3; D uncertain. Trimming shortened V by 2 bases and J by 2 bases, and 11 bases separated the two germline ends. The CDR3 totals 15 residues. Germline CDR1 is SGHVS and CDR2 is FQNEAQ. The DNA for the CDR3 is TGTGCCAGCAGCTTAAAGACTCCCCTCACAGATACGCAGTATTTT. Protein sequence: CASSLKTPLTDTQYF.

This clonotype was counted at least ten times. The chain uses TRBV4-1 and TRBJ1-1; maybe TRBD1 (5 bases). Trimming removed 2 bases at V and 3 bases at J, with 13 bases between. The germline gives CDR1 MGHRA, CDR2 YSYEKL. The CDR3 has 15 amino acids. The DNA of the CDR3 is TGCGCCAGCAGCCAACCTACGGGGGGACACACTGAAGCTTTCTTT. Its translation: CASSQPTGGHTEAFF.

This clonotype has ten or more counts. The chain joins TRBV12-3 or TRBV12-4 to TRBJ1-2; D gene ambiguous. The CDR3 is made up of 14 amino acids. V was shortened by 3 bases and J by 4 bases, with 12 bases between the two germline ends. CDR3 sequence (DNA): TGTGCCAGCAGTTTCAACAGTCAGATCTATGGCTACACCTTC. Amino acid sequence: CASSFNSQIYGYTF.

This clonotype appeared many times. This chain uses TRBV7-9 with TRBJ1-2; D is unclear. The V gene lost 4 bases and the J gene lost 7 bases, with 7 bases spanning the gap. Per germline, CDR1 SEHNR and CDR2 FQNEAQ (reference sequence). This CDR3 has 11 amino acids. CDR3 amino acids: CASSYGVGYTF. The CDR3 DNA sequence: TGTGCCAGCAGCTACGGGGTTGGCTACACCTTC.

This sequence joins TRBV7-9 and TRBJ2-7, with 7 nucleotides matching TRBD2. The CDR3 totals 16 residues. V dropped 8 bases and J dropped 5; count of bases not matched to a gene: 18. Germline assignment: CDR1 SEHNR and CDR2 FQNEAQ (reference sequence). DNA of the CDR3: TGTGCCAGCTCTAAAGCTAGCGGAAAGGCACTACACGAGCAGTACTTC. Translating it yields CASSKASGKALHEQYF.

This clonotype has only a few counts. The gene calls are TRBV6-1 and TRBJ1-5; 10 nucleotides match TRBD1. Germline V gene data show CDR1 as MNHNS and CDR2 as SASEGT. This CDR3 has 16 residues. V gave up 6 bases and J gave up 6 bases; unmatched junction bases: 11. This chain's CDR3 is CASRHARQGASQPQHF. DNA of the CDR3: TGTGCCAGCAGGCACGCTCGACAGGGGGCGAGTCAGCCCCAGCATTTT.

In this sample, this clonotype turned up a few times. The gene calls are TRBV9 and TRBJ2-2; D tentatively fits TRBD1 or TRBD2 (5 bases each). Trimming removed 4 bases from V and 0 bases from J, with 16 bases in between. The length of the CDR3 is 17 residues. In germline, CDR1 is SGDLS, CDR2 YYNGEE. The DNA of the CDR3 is TGTGCCAGCAGCCCCATCCCCCCGGGACCGAACACCGGGGAGCTGTTTTTT. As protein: CASSPIPPGPNTGELFF. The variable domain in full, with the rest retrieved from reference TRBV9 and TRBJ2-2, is DSGVTQTPKHLITATGQRVTLRCSPRSGDLSVYWYQQSLDQGLQFLIQYYNGEERAKGNILERFSAQQFPDLHSELNLSSLELGDSALYFCASSPIPPGPNTGELFFGEGSRLTVL.

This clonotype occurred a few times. CDR3 nucleotides: TGTGCCAGCACCCTAAACCCCTGGGGGAGCATGGATACGCAGTATTTT. Amino acids: CASTLNPWGSMDTQYF. This chain uses TRBV7-2 with TRBJ2-3, with D perhaps given as TRBD1 or TRBD2 (5 bases each). From germline, CDR1 is SGHTA and CDR2 FQGNSA. The CDR3 sequence is 16 residues long. The germline V and J ends were trimmed by 7 bases and 6 bases, with 23 bases remaining between them.

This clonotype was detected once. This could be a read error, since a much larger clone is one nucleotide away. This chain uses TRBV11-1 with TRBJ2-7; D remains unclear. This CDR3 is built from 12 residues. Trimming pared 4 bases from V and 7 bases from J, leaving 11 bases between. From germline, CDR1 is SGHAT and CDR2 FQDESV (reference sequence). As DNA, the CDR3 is TGTGCCAGCAGCTCCTTAAACGTGGAGCAGTACTTC. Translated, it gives CASSSLNVEQYF.

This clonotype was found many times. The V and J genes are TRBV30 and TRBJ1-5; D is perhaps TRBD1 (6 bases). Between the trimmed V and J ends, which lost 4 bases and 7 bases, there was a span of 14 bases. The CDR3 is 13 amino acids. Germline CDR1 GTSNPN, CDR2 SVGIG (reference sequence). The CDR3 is CAWNRLQGQPQHF. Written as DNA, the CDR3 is TGTGCCTGGAATCGACTACAGGGACAGCCCCAGCATTTT.

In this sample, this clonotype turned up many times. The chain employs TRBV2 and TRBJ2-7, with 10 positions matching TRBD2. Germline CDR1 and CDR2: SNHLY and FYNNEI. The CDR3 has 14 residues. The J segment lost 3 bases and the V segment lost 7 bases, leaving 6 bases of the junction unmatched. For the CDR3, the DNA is TGTGCCAGCACCCTGACTAGCGGGCACTACGAGCAGTACTTC. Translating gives CASTLTSGHYEQYF.